This T cell receptor (beta chain) appears in the sequencing data of a study of tumor-infiltrating lymphocytes in oesophageal squamous cell carcinoma. The length of the CDR3 is 15 residues. Germline CDR1 SGHVS, CDR2 FNYEAQ. One entry per CDR3 protein results from TCRdb running MiXCR on the PCR reads. The sample lists over 10,000 distinct CDR3 sequences; around 56% were seen once. About this clonotype: The junction departs from the called germline gene at one end, perhaps through a read error.

This TCR came from a female donor with esophageal squamous cell carcinoma. Specimen: esophageal tumor tissue. The rearrangement uses TRBV7-6 and TRBJ2-5; 16 positions agree with TRBD2. The chain's CDR3 is CASSWGLAGGETQYF. DNA of the CDR3: TGTGCTAGCAGCTGGGGACTAGCGGGAGGGGAGACCCAGTACTTC.